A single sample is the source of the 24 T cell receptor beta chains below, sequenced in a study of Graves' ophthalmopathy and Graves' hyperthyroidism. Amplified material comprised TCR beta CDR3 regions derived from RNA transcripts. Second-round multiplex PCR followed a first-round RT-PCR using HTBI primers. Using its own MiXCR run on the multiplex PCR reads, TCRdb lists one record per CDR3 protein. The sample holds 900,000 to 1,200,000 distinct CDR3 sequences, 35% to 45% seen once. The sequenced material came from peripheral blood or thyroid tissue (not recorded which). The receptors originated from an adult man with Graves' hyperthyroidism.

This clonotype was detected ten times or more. Here the CDR3 reads CASSLGGTGTYEQYF. The CDR3 coding sequence is TGTGCCAGCAGCTTAGGCGGGACAGGGACCTACGAGCAGTACTTC. The rearrangement uses TRBV7-2 and TRBJ2-7, with 9 bases matching TRBD1. J lost 2 bases, V lost 1 base, and 3 bases had no gene match. Germline V CDR1 and CDR2: SGHTA, FQGNSA. The CDR3 runs 15 residues.

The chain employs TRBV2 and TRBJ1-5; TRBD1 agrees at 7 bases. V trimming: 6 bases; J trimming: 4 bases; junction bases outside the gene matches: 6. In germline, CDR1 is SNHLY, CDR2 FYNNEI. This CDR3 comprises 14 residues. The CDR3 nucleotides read TGTGCCAGCAGGGGGACAGCCGAGAATCAGCCCCAGCATTTT. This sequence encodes CASRGTAENQPQHF.

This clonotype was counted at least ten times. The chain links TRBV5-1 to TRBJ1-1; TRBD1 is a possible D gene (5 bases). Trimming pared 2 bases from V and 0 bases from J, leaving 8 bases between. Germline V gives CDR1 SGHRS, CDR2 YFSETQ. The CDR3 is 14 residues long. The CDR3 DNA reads TGCGCCAGCAGCTTCAGGGCCATGAACACTGAAGCTTTCTTT. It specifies CASSFRAMNTEAFF.

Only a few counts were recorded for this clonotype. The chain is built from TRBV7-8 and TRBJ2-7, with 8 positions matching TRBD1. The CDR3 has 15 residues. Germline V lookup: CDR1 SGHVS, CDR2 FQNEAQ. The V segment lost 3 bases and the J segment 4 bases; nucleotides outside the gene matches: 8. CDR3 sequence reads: CASSFGGQVFYEQYF. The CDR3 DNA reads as TGTGCCAGCAGCTTCGGGGGACAGGTTTTTTACGAGCAGTACTTC.

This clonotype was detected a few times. CDR3 region: CSALRQGAGEQYF. CDR3 nucleotide sequence: TGCAGTGCGTTAAGACAGGGGGCAGGAGAGCAGTACTTC. V usage is TRBV20-1 and J usage is TRBJ2-7; 10 positions match TRBD1. The ends lost 6 bases at V and 7 bases at J; junction bases unmatched: 9. Per germline, CDR1 DFQATT and CDR2 SNEGSKA (reference sequence). The CDR3 loop spans 13 amino acids.

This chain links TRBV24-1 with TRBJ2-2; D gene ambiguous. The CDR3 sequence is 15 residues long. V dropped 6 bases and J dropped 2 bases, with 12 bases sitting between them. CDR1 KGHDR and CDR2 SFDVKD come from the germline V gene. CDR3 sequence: CATSPETENTGELFF. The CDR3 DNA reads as TGTGCCACCAGTCCTGAAACGGAAAACACCGGGGAGCTGTTTTTT.

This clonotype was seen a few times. The CDR3 DNA reads TGTGCCAGCAGCGTCGGGGTGGGTAGCGGGCAGTACTTC. Its protein product is CASSVGVGSGQYF. The chain joins TRBV5-6 to TRBJ2-7; possibly TRBD2 for D (6 bases). Trimming took 4 bases from V and 9 from J, leaving 17 bases between them. This CDR3 is built from 13 residues. The germline gives CDR1 SGHDT, CDR2 YYEEEE.

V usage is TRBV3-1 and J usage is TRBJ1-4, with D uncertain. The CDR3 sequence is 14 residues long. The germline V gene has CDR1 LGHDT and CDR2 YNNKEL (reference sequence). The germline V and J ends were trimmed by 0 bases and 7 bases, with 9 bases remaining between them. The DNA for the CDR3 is TGTGCCAGCAGCCAAGAATTGTTCGGTGAAAAACTGTTTTTT. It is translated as CASSQELFGEKLFF.

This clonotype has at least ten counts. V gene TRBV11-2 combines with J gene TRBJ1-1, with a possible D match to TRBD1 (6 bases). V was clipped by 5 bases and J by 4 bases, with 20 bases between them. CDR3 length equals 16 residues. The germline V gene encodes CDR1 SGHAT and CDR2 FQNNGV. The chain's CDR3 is CASSQSFGGWGTEAFF. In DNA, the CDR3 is TGTGCCAGCAGCCAGTCCTTTGGGGGCTGGGGCACTGAAGCTTTCTTT.

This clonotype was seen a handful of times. The CDR3 protein is CASSLVGGLEQYF. Here the CDR3 DNA reads TGTGCCAGCAGCTTGGTTGGCGGGCTCGAGCAGTACTTC. The chain is built from TRBV5-4 and TRBJ2-7; tentative D call: TRBD2 (5 bases). CDR3 length: 13 amino acids. In germline, CDR1 is SGHNT, CDR2 YYREEE (reference sequence). V was shortened by 0 bases and J by 6 bases, with 10 bases between the two germline ends.

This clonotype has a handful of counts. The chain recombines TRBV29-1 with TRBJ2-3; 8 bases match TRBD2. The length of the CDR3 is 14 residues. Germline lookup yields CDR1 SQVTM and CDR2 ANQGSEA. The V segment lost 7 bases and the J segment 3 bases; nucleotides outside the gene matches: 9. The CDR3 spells CSAGGVTDTDTQYF. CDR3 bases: TGCAGCGCCGGGGGGGTCACAGATACAGATACGCAGTATTTT.

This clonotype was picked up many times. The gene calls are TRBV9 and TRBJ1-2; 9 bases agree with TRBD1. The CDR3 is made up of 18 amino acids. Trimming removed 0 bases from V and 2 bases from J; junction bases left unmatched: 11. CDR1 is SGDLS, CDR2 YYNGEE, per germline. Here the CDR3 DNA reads TGTGCCAGCAGCGTAGATGTGGGACAGGGTCGGAGCAACTATGGCTACACCTTC. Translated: CASSVDVGQGRSNYGYTF.

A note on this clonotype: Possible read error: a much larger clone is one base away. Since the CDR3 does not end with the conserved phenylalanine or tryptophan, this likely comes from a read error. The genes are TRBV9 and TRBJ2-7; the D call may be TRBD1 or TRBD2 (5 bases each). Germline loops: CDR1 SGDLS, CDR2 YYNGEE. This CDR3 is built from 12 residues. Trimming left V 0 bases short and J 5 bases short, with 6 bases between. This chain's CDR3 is CASSVGGNEQYL. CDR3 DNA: TGTGCCAGCAGCGTAGGGGGGAACGAGCAGTACCTC.

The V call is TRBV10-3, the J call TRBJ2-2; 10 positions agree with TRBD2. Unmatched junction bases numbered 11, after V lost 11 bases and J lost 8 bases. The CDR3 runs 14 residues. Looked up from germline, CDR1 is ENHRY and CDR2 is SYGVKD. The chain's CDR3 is CASRGLAGVGELFF. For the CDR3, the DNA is TGTGCCTCCCGGGGGCTAGCGGGAGTAGGGGAGCTGTTTTTT.

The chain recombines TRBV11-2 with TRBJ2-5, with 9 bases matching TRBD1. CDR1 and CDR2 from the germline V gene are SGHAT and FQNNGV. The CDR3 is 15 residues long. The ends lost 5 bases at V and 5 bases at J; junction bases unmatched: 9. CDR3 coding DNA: TGTGCCAGCAGCCCCCGGGGGACAGGGCATGAGACCCAGTACTTC. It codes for CASSPRGTGHETQYF.

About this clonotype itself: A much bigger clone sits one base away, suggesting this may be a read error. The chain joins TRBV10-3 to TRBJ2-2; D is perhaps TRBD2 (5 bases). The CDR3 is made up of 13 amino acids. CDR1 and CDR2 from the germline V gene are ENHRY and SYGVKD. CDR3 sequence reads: CAISNRSTGELLF. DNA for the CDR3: TGTGCCATCAGTAACAGAAGCACCGGGGAGCTGCTTTTT.

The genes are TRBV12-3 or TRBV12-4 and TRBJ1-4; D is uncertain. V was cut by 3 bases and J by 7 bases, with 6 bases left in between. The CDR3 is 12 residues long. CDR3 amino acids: CASSFRPEKLFF. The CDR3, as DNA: TGTGCCAGCAGTTTTCGACCTGAAAAACTGTTTTTT.

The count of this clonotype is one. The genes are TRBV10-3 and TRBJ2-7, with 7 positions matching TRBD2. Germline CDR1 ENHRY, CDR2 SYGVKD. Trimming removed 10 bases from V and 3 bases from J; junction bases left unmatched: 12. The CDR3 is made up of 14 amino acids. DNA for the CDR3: TGTGCCAGCAGCATCCTAGCGGAGATCTACGAGCAGTACTTC. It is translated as CASSILAEIYEQYF.

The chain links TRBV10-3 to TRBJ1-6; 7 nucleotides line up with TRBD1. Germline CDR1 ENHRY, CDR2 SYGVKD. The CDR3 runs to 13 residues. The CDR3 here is CASSGDSTSPLHF. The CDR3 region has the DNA TGTGCTAGTTCAGGGGACAGCACTTCACCCCTCCACTTT.

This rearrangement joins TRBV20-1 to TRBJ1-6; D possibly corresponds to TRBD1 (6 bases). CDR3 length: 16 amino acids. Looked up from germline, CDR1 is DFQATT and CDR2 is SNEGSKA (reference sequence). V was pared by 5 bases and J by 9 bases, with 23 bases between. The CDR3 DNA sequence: TGCAGTGCTCGTCACCCGGGGAAGGGGGAGGTTTCACCCCTCCACTTT. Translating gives CSARHPGKGEVSPLHF.

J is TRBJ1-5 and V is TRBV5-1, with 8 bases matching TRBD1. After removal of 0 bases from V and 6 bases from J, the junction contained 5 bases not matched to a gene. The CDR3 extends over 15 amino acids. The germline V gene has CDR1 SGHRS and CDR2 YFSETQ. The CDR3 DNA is TGCGCCAGCAGCTTGGCCGGTGACAGGGGTCAGCCCCAGCATTTT. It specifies CASSLAGDRGQPQHF.

Here the CDR3 DNA reads TGTGCCACCGGTGAGTTGGGGTGGACCTACGAGCAGTACTTC. Translating it yields CATGELGWTYEQYF. The rearrangement uses TRBV10-3 and TRBJ2-7; D not certain. The V gene lost 10 bases and the J gene lost 2 bases, with 18 bases spanning the gap. Germline V gene sequence: CDR1 ENHRY, CDR2 SYGVKD. The CDR3 is 14 residues long.

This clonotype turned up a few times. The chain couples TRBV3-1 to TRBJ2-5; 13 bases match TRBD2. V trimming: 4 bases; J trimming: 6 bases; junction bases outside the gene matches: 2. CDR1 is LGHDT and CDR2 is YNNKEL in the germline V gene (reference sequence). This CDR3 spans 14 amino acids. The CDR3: CASSLLAGGKTQYF. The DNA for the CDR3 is TGTGCCAGCAGCCTACTAGCGGGAGGGAAGACCCAGTACTTC.

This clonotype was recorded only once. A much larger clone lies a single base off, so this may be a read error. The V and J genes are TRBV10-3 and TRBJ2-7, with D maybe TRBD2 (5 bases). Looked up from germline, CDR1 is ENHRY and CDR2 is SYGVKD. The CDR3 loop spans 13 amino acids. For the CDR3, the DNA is TGTGCCAGTAGTTGGAGGAGCTCCCACGAGCAGTACTTC. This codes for CASSWRSSHEQYF.